Sequencing of this TCR beta chain was carried out in a study of memory CD4+ T cells and cytomegalovirus serostatus. Study-level results: Of around 160 reported CMV TCRbeta sequences, 67 were found in memory CD4+ repertoires. CMV serostatus prediction reached median AUC approximately 0.95, or 0.91 with US-trained model.

V was shortened by 6 bases and J by 2 bases, with 4 bases between the two germline ends. This CDR3 has 12 amino acids. Per germline, CDR1 MNHEY and CDR2 SMNVEV (reference sequence). Of note for this clone: Antigen: not known.

Single viable CD3+CD4+CD8-CD45RO+ cells were sorted as the memory CD4+ T cells. Serum IgG to CMV pp150, pp28, p38 and p52 defined serostatus. The assay was immunoSEQ multiplex PCR, and TCRdb's table has in-frame clones only and misses some. This table holds about 82,000 clones, roughly 80% found once. The chain uses TRBV27 and TRBJ2-2; D gene ambiguous. The receptor comes from an adult in good health and CMV-seronegative. Material for sequencing was memory CD4+ T cells from blood. The CDR3 coding sequence is TGTGCCAGCAGGTTAAACACCGGGGAGCTGTTTTTT. Translation gives CASRLNTGELFF.